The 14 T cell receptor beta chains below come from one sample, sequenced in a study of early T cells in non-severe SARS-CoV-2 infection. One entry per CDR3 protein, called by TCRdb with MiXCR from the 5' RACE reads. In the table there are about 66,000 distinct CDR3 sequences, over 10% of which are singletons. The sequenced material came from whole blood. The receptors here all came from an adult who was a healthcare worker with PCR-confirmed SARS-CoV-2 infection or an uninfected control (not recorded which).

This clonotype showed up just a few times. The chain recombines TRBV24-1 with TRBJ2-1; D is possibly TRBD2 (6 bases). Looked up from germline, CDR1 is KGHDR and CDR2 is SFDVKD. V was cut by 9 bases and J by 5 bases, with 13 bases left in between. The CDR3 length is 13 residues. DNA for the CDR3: TGTGCCACCGGAGGGCCCCTTAACAATGAGCAGTTCTTC. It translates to CATGGPLNNEQFF.

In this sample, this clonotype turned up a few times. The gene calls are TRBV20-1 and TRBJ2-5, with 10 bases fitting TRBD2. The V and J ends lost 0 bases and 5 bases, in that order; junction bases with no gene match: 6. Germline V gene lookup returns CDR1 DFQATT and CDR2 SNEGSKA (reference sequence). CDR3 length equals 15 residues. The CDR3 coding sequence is TGCAGTGCTAGAGATCGAAAGCGGGGGGGCGAGACCCAGTACTTC. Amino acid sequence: CSARDRKRGGETQYF.

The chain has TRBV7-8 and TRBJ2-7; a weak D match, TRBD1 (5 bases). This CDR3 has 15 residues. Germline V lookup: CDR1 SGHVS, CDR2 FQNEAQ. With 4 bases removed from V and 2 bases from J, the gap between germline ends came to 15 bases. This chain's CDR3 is CASSYLQDTTYEQYF. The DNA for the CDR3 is TGTGCCAGCAGCTACCTCCAGGACACTACCTACGAGCAGTACTTC. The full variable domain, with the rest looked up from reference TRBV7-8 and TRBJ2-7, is GAGVSQSPRYKVAKRGQDVALRCDPISGHVSLFWYQQALGQGPEFLTYFQNEAQLDKSGLPSDRFFAERPEGSVSTLKIQRTQQEDSAVYLCASSYLQDTTYEQYFGPGTRLTVT.

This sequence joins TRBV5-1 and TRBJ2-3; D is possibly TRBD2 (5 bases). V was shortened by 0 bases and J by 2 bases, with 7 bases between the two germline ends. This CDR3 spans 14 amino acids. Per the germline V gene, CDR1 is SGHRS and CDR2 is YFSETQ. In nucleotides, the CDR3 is TGCGCCAGCAGCTTGGAGACTATCACAGATACGCAGTATTTT. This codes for CASSLETITDTQYF.

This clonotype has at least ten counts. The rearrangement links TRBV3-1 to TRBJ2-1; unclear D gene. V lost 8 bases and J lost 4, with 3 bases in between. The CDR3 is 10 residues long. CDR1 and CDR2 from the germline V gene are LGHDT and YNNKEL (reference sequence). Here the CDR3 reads CASGYNEQFF. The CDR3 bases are TGTGCCAGCGGTTACAATGAGCAGTTCTTC.

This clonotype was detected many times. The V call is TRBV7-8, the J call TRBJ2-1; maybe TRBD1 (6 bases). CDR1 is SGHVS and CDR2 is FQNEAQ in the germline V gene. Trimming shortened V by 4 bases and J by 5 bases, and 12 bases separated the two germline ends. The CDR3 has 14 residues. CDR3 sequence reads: CASSSQTGDNEQFF. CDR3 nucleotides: TGTGCCAGCAGCTCCCAGACAGGTGACAATGAGCAGTTCTTC.

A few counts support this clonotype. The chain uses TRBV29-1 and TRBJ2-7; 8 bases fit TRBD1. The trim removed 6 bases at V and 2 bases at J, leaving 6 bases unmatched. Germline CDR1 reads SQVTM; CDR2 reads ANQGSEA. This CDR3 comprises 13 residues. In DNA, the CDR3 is TGCAGCGTCGGACAGGGTTTTACCTACGAGCAGTACTTC. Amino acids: CSVGQGFTYEQYF.

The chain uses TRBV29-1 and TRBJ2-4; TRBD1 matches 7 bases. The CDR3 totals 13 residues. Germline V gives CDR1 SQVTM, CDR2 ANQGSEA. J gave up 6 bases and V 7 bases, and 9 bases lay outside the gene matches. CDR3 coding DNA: TGCAGCGCCTGGAGGCGACAGGGAAACATTCAGTACTTC. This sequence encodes CSAWRRQGNIQYF.

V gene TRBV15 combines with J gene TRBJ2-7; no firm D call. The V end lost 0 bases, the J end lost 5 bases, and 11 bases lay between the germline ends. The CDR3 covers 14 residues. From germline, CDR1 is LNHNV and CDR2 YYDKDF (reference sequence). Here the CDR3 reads CATSRDFGYDEQYF. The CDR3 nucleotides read TGTGCCACCAGCAGAGATTTTGGCTACGACGAGCAGTACTTC.

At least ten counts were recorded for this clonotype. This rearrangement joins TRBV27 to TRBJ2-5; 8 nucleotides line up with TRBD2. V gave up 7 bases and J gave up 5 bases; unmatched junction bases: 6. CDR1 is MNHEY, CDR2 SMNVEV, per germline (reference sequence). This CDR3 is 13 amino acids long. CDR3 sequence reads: CASKPAGVETQYF. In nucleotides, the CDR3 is TGTGCCAGCAAACCAGCGGGAGTGGAGACCCAGTACTTC.

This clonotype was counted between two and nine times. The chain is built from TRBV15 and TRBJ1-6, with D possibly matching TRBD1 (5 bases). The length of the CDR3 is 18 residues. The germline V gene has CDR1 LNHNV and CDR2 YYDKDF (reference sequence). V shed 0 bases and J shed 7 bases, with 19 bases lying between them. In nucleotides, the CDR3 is TGTGCCACCAGCAGAGATCTTCCCGGGCGGGGCAGGAATTCACCCCTCCACTTT. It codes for CATSRDLPGRGRNSPLHF.

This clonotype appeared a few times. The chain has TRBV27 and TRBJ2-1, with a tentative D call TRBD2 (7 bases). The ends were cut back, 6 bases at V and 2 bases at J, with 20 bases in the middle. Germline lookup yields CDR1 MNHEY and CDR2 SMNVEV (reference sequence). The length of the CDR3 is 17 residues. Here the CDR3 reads CASSLTRGGSTYNEQFF. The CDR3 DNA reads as TGTGCCAGCAGCCTTACCAGGGGAGGGTCAACCTACAATGAGCAGTTCTTC.

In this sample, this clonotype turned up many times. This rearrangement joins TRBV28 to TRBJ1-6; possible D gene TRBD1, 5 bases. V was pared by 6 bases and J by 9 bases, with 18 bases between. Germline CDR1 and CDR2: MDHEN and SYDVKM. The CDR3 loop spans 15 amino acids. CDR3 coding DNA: TGTGCCAGCAGCCAAAGTTTAAGGGGAGCTTCACCCCTCCACTTT. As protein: CASSQSLRGASPLHF.

CDR3 amino acids: CASSEKWGRAIYEQYF. The CDR3, as DNA: TGTGCCAGCAGTGAAAAGTGGGGGAGGGCCATTTACGAGCAGTACTTC. The chain is built from TRBV25-1 and TRBJ2-7; 7 positions match TRBD2. V was clipped by 2 bases and J by 4 bases; unmatched bases: 11. Germline loops: CDR1 MGHDK, CDR2 SYGVNS. CDR3 length equals 16 residues.